This T cell receptor (beta chain) emerged from a study of T cell responses to AZD1222 COVID-19 vaccine (TCRdb year 2021). Broadly, across the study: AZD1222 recipients with second doses at about 4 weeks or about 12 weeks were pooled, because spike-specific TCR depth and breadth did not differ between schedules. Trial participants were enrolled by age into 18-55, 56-69 and 70-plus year subgroups, with around 150, 28 and 57 TCR-sequenced participants respectively. TCR sequencing covered fewer than 250 trial participants: 207 given two doses of AZD1222 and about 26 given two doses of MenACWY control vaccine. On the study overall, not on this receptor specifically: Conclusions about previously exposed vaccinees are limited because only five or six AZD1222 recipients were SARS-CoV-2 seropositive at baseline. Because no samples from the day 14 peak response were available, repertoires could be characterized only after the peak T cell response. The whole spike protein was spanned by vaccine-associated CD4 TCRs, and dominant responses were seen in regions 160-218 and 743-854. The 56-69-year group was small, and its depth increase did not reach significance, likely because of low power. Epitopes outside the regions mutated in the B.1.351 and B.1.1.7 variants were reportedly recognized by nearly half of the unique spike-specific TCRs. Most participants were white British and females outnumbered males, and the authors suggested that clonal diversity may have been underestimated. Spike-specific TCR breadth and depth rose significantly after two AZD1222 doses compared with day 0 and with MenACWY recipients.

The intended sense of this specimen's time point label: baseline before first vaccination. The vaccinee samples were drawn from two UK trials, COV001 and COV002, one of which was a single-blind randomized controlled phase 2/3 trial testing AZD1222 (ChAdOx1 nCoV-19) in healthy adults. For TCRbeta chain sequencing, PBMC samples were collected from trial participants at day 0 and at day 28 after the second dose. The CDR3 regions of human TCRbeta chains were analyzed by immunosequencing. Regarding the original processing steps: Repertoire TCRs were checked for matches against a reference library of SARS-CoV-2-specific TCRs that had been generated using the MIRA antigen-specificity platform. Breadth meant the fraction of unique TCRs that were SARS-CoV-2-associated, whereas depth meant the fraction of total T cells that were SARS-CoV-2-associated. Using the MIRA data, each spike-specific TCR was mapped to the spike region that the TCR reacts to and placed in a CD4 or CD8 class. Log10-transformed breadth and depth values were compared by one-way ANOVA with Sidak's multiple comparisons tests. Not all clones reach the TCRdb copy of this immuneACCESS table, which keeps in-frame sequences only. Checked studies attribute under half of the gap to unresolved V genes and leave the rest unexplained. That table furnishes V, J and clone size, whereas the DNA furnished D and trimming. In this sample the table shows fewer than 120,000 clones, around 92% of which occur a single time. Of the sample, over 6.5% falls within the top ten clones.

On this clone itself: It has no known antigen specificity. Base qualities were left out, and no much larger clone turns up one base away.

Sequencing was performed on peripheral blood, taken on day 0 of AZD1222 vaccination. The receptor was isolated from an adult in good health.

The DNA sequence follows: TGTGCCAGCAGCCCTAGTCCGGGACAGGGGCAAGAGACCCAGTACTTC. This is translated as CASSPSPGQGQETQYF. This receptor chain uses TRBV28 and TRBJ2-5, and 10 junctional nucleotides match TRBD1. The CDR3 measures 16 amino acids from cysteine to phenylalanine. Only CDR3 DNA remains: 48 bases, in frame from the first base. Clipping removes 6 bases from V and 2 bases from J, with 9 as the unmatched junction base count. Per the germline V gene, MDHEN is the CDR1 and SYDVKM is the CDR2.